This TCR beta chain was sequenced during a study of T cell responses to AZD1222 COVID-19 vaccine. Study summary: Pooling of second doses given at about 4 or about 12 weeks was done. Overall study findings and caveats: The span of vaccine-associated CD4 TCRs extended across spike, with dominance at 160-218 and 743-854. There were mostly white British donors and more females than males, and clonal diversity was possibly underestimated.

The CDR3 contains 14 residues. Trimming removed 3 bases from V and 3 bases from J, with 10 bases in between. CDR1 and CDR2 from the germline V gene are LNHDA and SQIVND (reference sequence). Measured with immunoSEQ multiplex PCR; TCRdb has only the in-frame clones, and not every one. The sample has roughly 190,000 clones, approximately 90% seen once. As to this clone: What it recognizes is unknown.

The source of this sequence is an adult in good health. The chain combines TRBV19 with TRBJ2-3; unclear D gene. The sample consisted of peripheral blood, taken on day 0 of AZD1222 vaccination. The CDR3 sequence: CASSITAETDTQYF. The DNA for the CDR3 is TGTGCCAGTAGTATTACAGCCGAGACAGATACGCAGTATTTT. The full variable domain, in which reference TRBV19 and TRBJ2-3 provide the parts outside the CDR3, is DGGITQSPKYLFRKEGQNVTLSCEQNLNHDAMYWYRQDPGQGLRLIYYSQIVNDFQKGDIAEGYSVSREKKESFPLTVTSAQKNPTAFYLCASSITAETDTQYFGPGTRLTVL.